The entry below gives a single T cell receptor beta chain sequence along with its context. In this sample, this clonotype turned up many times. Base qualities are not recorded, but no much larger clone differs from it by a single base. TCR cDNA was synthesized by 5'RACE template switching, which introduced a universal primer site and unique molecular identifiers. Priming of cDNA synthesis was performed from both the TCR alpha and TCR beta constant segments. Library amplification used two PCR steps, and the second PCR step added sample barcodes and sequencing adapters. Sequencing of the libraries was done on either Illumina HiSeq 2500 (2x100 bp) or NovaSeq (2x150 bp). Regarding the original processing steps: MIGEC was used to demultiplex reads and collapse the reads into UMI consensus sequences, and MiXCR was used for V(D)J alignment. Using edgeR on replicate PBMC samples, clonotypes were called vaccine-responding if FDR was below 0.01 and the log2 fold change was above 5 up to day 15. Bulk clonotypes were assigned CD4 or CD8 identity according to which sequenced CD4 or CD8 repertoire held them at higher abundance. To estimate how each clone was distributed across memory phenotypes, clonotype frequencies in memory subsets were weighted by the numbers of FACS-sorted cells. TCRdb's own reprocessing of the public reads used fastp at Q25 and MiXCR and kept productive beta chains. Rows matching on CDR3 protein sequence are summarized as one entry with the most common DNA and genes. The V and J calls and clone size are TCRdb's, not the authors'. Within this sample are tens of thousands of distinct CDR3 sequences, with roughly 3.2% of them counted one time only. Around 0.95% of the sample rests with the top ten.

This sample was taken from a study of T cells after yellow fever vaccination (dated by TCRdb to the late 2010s). About the study as a whole: Memory subsets (EM, EMRA, CM and Tscm) were sorted on a BD FACS Aria III using CD3, CD45RA, CCR7 and CD95 staining. Libraries from fractions with low cell numbers were prepared with the SMART-Seq v4 Ultra Low Input RNA kit. Bulk TCR alpha and beta repertoires were sequenced longitudinally to track T-cell clones before and after primary and booster YFV17D yellow fever vaccination. Two healthy male donors made up the cohort, one aged 18 to 29 years and the other aged 30 to 39 years. Blood was collected at multiple timepoints before and after primary and secondary immunization, and bulk PBMC replicates and cell subsets were isolated. Sorting of memory subsets took place on days 0, 15 and 45 and at 18 months after primary vaccination, as well as on days 0, 15 and 45 after the 30-year booster.

Read against the paper, the sample's treatment or condition label means: live attenuated yellow fever vaccine strain. A standard Ficoll-Paque protocol was used to isolate PBMCs from peripheral blood. The RNeasy Micro Kit was used to extract RNA from sorted memory subsets. Here is what the overall study found, with its caveats: Because abundant contaminating clonotypes from the bulk population could be contained in FACS-sorted repertoires, computational filtering was required. Because the study included only two donors, the extent to which the findings can be generalized is limited. In the sorted memory subsets on day 0, nearly all vaccine-responding clonotypes were below the level of detection. Most clones expanded after primary vaccination (approximately 96% of CD4 and 80% to 90% of CD8) were re-detected after the booster, suggesting that broad memory maintenance occurred. The secondary T-cell response was found to be weaker but faster than the primary response, with a peak reached on day 5 rather than on day 15. A small share of clonotypes was detected in both CD4 and CD8 compartments, with the overlap likely arising from convergent recombination.

Here the sequenced sample was PBMCs, either bulk or a sorted T-cell subset (CD4+, CD8+, memory, or dextramer-sorted; not recorded which), taken approximately 40 days after the first yellow fever vaccination. The clonotype originates from a man aged 18 to 35 who received the YFV17D yellow fever vaccine.

The DNA reads TGTGCCACCAGGCGGGTGGGCACTGAAGCTTTCTTT. It specifies CATRRVGTEAFF. The V gene is TRBV15 and the J gene is TRBJ1-1; the D gene cannot be resolved reliably. CDR1 and CDR2 were assigned from the germline V gene (reference sequence) as LNHNV and YYDKDF. Deletion took 6 bases off V and 4 bases off J, with a span of 9 bases between the germline ends. From the cysteine through the phenylalanine, the CDR3 covers 12 amino acids. The only DNA kept is the CDR3, 36 bases in frame from the first base.